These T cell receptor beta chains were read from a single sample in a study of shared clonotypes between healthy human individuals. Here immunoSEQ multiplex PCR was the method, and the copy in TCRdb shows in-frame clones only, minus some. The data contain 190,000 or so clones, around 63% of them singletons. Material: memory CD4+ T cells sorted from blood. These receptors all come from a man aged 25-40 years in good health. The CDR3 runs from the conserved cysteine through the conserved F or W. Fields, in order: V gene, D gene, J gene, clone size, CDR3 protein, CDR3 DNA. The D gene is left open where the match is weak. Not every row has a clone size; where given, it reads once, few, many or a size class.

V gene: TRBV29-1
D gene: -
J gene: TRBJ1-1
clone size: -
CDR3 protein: CSVGGRGLNTEAFF
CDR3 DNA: TGCAGCGTTGGTGGCAGGGGACTGAACACTGAAGCTTTCTTT

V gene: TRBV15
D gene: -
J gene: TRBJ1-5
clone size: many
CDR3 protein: CATSLRNQPQHF
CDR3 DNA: TGTGCCACCAGCCTGCGCAATCAGCCCCAGCATTTT

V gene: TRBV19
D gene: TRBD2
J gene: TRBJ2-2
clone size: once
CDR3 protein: CASNLAGGPAATGELFF
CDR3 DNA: TGTGCCAGTAATCTAGCGGGAGGGCCGGCGGCCACCGGGGAGCTGTTTTTT

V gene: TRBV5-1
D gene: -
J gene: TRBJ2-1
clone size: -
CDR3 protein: CASARGRVGNEQFF
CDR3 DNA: TGCGCCAGCGCCCGCGGTAGGGTGGGAAATGAGCAGTTCTTC

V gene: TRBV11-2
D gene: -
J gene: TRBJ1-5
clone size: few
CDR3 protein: CASSQGLDQPQHF
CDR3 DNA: TGTGCCAGCAGCCAGGGACTCGATCAGCCCCAGCATTTT

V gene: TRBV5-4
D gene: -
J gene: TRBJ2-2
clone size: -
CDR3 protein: CASSLGGLGAPGTGELFF
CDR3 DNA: TGTGCCAGCAGCTTGGGAGGATTGGGGGCTCCGGGGACCGGGGAGCTGTTTTTT

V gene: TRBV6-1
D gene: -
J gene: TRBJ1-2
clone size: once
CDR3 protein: CASSYTGGADGYTF
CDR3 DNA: TGTGCCAGCAGCTACACGGGGGGCGCGGATGGCTACACCTTC

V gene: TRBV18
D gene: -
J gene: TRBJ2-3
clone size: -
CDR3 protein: CASSVTITDTQYF
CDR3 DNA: TGTGCCAGCTCCGTGACAATCACAGATACGCAGTATTTT

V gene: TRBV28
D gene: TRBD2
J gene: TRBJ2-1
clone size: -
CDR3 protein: CASTQAGTPSSYNEQFF
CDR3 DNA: TGTGCCAGCACTCAAGCGGGGACTCCTAGCTCCTACAATGAGCAGTTCTTC

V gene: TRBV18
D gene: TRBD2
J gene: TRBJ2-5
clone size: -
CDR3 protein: CASSPYPSGSRGTQYF
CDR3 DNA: TGTGCCAGCTCACCATATCCTAGCGGGAGTAGGGGGACCCAGTACTTC

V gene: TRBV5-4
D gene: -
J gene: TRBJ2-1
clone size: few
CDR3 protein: CASSPGVQRVSSYNEQFF
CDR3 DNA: TGTGCCAGCAGCCCGGGGGTACAGCGGGTGAGCTCCTACAATGAGCAGTTCTTC

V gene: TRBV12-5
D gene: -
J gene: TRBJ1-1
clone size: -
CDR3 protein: CASGFGKGEAFF
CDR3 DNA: TGTGCTAGTGGCTTTGGGAAGGGTGAAGCTTTCTTT

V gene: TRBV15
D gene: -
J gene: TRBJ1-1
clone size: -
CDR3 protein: CATGAGRSMGTEAFF
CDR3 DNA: TGTGCCACCGGGGCAGGACGGTCGATGGGCACTGAAGCTTTCTTT

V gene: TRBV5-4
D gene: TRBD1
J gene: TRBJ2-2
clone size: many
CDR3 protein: CASSLGDRNTGELFF
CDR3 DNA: TGTGCCAGCAGCTTGGGGGACAGAAACACCGGGGAGCTGTTTTTT

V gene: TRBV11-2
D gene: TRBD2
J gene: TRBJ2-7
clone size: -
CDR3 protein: CASSLEAGTSSYEQYF
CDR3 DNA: TGTGCCAGCAGCTTAGAAGCGGGAACATCCTCCTACGAGCAGTACTTC

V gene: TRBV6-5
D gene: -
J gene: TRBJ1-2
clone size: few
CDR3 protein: CASSYGHGDGYTF
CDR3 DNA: TGTGCCAGCAGTTACGGGCACGGTGATGGCTACACCTTC

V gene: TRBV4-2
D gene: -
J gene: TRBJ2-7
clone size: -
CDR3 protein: CASSQDWVDRLPEAYEQYF
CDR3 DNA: TGTGCCAGCAGCCAAGATTGGGTAGATCGACTACCCGAAGCCTACGAGCAGTACTTC

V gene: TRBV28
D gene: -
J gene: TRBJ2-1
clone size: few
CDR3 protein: CASRSGEQFF
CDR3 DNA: TGTGCCAGCAGGTCGGGTGAGCAGTTCTTC

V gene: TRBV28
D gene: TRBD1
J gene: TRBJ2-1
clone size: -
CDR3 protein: CASSSWTGGYNEQFF
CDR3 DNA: TGTGCCAGCAGTTCATGGACAGGGGGATACAATGAGCAGTTCTTC

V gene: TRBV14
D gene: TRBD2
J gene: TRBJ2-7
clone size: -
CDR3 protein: CATHGSGSYEQYF
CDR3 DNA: TGTGCCACCCACGGCAGCGGGAGCTACGAGCAGTACTTC

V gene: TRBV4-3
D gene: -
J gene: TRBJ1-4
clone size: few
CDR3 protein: CASSQDPLPGPVAEKLFF
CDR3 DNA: TGCGCCAGCAGCCAAGACCCTTTACCGGGCCCTGTCGCGGAAAAACTGTTTTTT

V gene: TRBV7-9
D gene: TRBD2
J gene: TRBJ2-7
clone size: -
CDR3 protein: CASSLAKGGPGLAAYEQYF
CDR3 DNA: TGTGCCAGCAGCTTAGCGAAGGGAGGGCCGGGACTAGCGGCATACGAGCAGTACTTC

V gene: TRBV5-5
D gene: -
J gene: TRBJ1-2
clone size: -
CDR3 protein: CASSLIGQTNYGYTF
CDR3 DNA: TGTGCCAGCAGCTTGATCGGTCAGACTAACTATGGCTACACCTTC

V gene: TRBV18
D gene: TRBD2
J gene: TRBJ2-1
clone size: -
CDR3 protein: CASSPLNGRLYNEQFF
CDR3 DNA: TGTGCCAGCTCACCCCTCAACGGGAGGCTCTACAATGAGCAGTTCTTC

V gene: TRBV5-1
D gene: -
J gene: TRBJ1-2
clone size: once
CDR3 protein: CASSLDRALGYTF
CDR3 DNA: TGCGCCAGCAGCTTGGACAGGGCCCTTGGCTACACCTTC

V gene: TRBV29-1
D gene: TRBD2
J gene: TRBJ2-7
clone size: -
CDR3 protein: CSGAGLAGGPSYEQYF
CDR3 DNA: TGCAGCGGGGCGGGACTAGCGGGCGGACCCTCCTACGAGCAGTACTTC

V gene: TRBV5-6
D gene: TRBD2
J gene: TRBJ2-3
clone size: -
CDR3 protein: CASSLGRLAGGADTQYF
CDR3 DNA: TGTGCCAGCAGCTTAGGGCGGCTAGCGGGAGGGGCAGATACGCAGTATTTT

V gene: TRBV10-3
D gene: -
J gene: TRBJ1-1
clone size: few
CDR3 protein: CAISESLRMNTEAFF
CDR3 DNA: TGTGCCATCAGTGAATCCCTACGGATGAACACTGAAGCTTTCTTT

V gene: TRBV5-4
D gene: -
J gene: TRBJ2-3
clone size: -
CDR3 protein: CASSLAGASTDTQYF
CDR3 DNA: TGTGCCAGCAGCTTGGCGGGAGCTAGCACAGATACGCAGTATTTT

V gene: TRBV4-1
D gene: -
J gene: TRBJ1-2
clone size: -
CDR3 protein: CASSQVGRDHYGYTF
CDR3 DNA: TGCGCCAGCAGCCAAGTTGGCAGGGATCACTATGGCTACACCTTC

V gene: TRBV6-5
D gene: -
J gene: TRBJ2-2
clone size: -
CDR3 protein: CASSTGGGYNGELFF
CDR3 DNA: TGTGCCAGCAGTACGGGGGGCGGGTATAACGGGGAGCTGTTTTTT

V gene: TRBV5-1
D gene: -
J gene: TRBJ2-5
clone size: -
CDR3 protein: CASSFLGQFQETQYF
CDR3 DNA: TGCGCCAGCAGCTTCCTCGGTCAGTTTCAAGAGACCCAGTACTTC

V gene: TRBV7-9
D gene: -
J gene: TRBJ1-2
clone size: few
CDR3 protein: CASSFSGNYGYTF
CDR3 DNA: TGTGCCAGCAGCTTTTCAGGGAACTATGGCTACACCTTC

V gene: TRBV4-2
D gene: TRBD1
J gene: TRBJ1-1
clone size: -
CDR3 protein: CASSHRFITGVGDTEAFF
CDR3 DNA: TGTGCCAGCAGCCACCGATTCATAACAGGGGTTGGCGACACTGAAGCTTTCTTT

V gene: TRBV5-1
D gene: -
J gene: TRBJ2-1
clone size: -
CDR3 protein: CASRAPPDAINEQFF
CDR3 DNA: TGCGCCAGCAGAGCTCCTCCGGACGCAATCAATGAGCAGTTCTTC

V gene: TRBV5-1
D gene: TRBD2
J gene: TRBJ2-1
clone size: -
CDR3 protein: CASLREPGLADNEQFF
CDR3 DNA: TGCGCCAGCCTGAGGGAACCGGGACTAGCGGACAATGAGCAGTTCTTC

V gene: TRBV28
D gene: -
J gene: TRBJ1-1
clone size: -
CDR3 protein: CASTQRIRQWNTEAFF
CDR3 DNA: TGTGCCAGCACCCAGCGGATCCGACAGTGGAACACTGAAGCTTTCTTT